These 5 T cell receptor beta chains came from one sample sequenced in a study of blood T cell repertoires in COVID-19. Data came from immunoSEQ multiplex PCR; TCRdb stores just in-frame clones and leaves some out. The table records roughly 220,000 clones, about 90% of them present only once. What was sequenced was PBMCs or T cells enriched from blood (not recorded which). These receptors originate from a man under 40 who had been exposed to COVID-19.

This clone has just one count. This sequence joins TRBV7-6 and TRBJ2-5; 8 bases fit TRBD2. The V gene's germline CDR1 is SGHVS and CDR2 FNYEAQ. Germline trimming cut 2 bases from V and 5 bases from J; bases unmatched to any gene: 7. The length of the CDR3 is 15 residues. The CDR3 bases are TGTGCCAGCAGCTTAACAGGCGGGGGGAGTGAGACCCAGTACTTC. It specifies CASSLTGGGSETQYF.

The rearrangement links TRBV4-2 to TRBJ2-5; TRBD2 matches 9 bases. Losses at the gene ends were 6 bases for V and 2 bases for J; bases not matched to a gene: 7. The CDR3 loop spans 15 amino acids. Germline assignment: CDR1 LGHNA and CDR2 YNFKEQ. The CDR3 nucleotides are TGTGCCAGCAGTATGGGTGCGGGGGGGCAAGAGACCCAGTACTTC. It specifies CASSMGAGGQETQYF.

The chain carries TRBV25-1 and TRBJ2-2, with 7 bases fitting TRBD2. There are 17 residues in the CDR3. Germline V gene sequence: CDR1 MGHDK, CDR2 SYGVNS. Trimming cost V 0 bases and J 5 bases; bases outside gene matches: 9. CDR3 sequence: CASSEYYAGESTGELFF. The CDR3 DNA follows: TGTGCCAGCAGTGAATATTACGCGGGGGAGTCGACCGGGGAGCTGTTTTTT.

This chain joins TRBV25-1 and TRBJ2-1; D perhaps matches TRBD2 (5 bases). CDR3 length: 14 residues. Deletions cut 5 bases from V and 8 bases from J, with 16 bases between. Germline assignment: CDR1 MGHDK and CDR2 SYGVNS. The CDR3, as DNA: TGTGCCAGCAGTTACCCATCAACCGGGGATGAGCAGTTCTTC. Its translation: CASSYPSTGDEQFF.

This clone has just one count. V gene TRBV5-1 combines with J gene TRBJ2-3; 15 bases are shared with TRBD2. The ends lost 4 bases at V and 0 bases at J; junction bases unmatched: 3. The CDR3 sequence is 17 residues long. CDR1 is SGHRS, CDR2 YFSETQ, per germline. The CDR3 protein is CASSQGLAGGSTDTQYF. In DNA form, the CDR3 reads TGCGCCAGCAGCCAGGGACTAGCGGGGGGAAGCACAGATACGCAGTATTTT.